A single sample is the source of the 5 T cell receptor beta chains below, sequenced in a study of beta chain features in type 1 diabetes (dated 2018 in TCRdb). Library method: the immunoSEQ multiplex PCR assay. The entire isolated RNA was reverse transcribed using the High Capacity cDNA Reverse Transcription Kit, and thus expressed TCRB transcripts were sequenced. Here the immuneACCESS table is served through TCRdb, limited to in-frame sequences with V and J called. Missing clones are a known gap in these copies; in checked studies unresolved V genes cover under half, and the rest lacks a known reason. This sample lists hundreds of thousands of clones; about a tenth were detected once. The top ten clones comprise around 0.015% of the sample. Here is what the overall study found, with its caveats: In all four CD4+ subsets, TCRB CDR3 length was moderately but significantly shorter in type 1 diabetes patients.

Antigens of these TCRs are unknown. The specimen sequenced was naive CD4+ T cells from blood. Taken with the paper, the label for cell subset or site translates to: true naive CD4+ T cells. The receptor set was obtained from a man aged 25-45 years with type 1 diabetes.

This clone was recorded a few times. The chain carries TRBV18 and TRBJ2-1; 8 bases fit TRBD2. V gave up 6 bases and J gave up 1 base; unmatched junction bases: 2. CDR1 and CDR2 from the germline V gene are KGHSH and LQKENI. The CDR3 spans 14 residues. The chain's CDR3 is CASSPGGSYNEQFF. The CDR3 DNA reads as TGTGCCAGCTCCCCGGGGGGGTCCTACAATGAGCAGTTCTTC.

Here the CDR3 reads CASSLSGGNTGELFF. The CDR3 DNA follows: TGTGCCAGCAGCTTAAGCGGGGGGAACACCGGGGAGCTGTTTTTT. The chain couples TRBV7-9 to TRBJ2-2; 8 nucleotides match TRBD2. This CDR3 is 15 amino acids long. After removal of 2 bases from V and 1 base from J, the junction contained 0 bases not matched to a gene. The germline gives CDR1 SEHNR, CDR2 FQNEAQ (reference sequence).

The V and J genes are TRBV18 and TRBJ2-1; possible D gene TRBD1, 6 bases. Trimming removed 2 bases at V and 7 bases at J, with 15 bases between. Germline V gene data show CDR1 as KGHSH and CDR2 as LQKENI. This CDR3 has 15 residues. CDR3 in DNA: TGTGCCAGCTCACCAGGTTCAGGGGTTGAAAATGAGCAGTTCTTC. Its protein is CASSPGSGVENEQFF.

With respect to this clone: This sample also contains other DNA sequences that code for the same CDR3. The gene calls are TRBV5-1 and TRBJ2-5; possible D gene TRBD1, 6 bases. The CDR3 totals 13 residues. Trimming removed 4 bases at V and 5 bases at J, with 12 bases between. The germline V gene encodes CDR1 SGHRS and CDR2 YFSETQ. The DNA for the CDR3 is TGCGCCAGCAGCAGCCAGGGGCAGGAGACCCAGTACTTC. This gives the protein CASSSQGQETQYF.

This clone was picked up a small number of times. The CDR3 here is CASSSPPPRGPQPQHF. Written as DNA, the CDR3 is TGTGCCAGCAGCTCCCCTCCCCCCAGGGGGCCACAGCCCCAGCATTTT. This sequence joins TRBV9 and TRBJ1-5; 8 bases line up with TRBD1. Germline assignment: CDR1 SGDLS and CDR2 YYNGEE. The trim removed 4 bases at V and 7 bases at J, leaving 13 bases unmatched. This CDR3 has 16 amino acids.